This TCR beta chain was sequenced in a study of blood T cell repertoires in COVID-19. Study in general: PBMCs, B-cell-depleted T cells, or T cells were the source of the cDNA or gDNA that made up the material.

Between the trimmed V and J ends, which lost 3 bases and 0 bases, there was a span of 12 bases. Germline V gene data show CDR1 as SGHNT and CDR2 as YYREEE (reference sequence). The CDR3 contains 15 residues. Sequenced by immunoSEQ multiplex PCR; TCRdb stores in-frame clones only, minus some. The table has 200,000 to 250,000 clones, approximately 81% seen once; the top ten hold about 3.9%. Only a few counts were recorded for this clone. The specimen sequenced was peripheral blood. The TCR originated in a woman older than 75 with acute or convalescent COVID-19. The gene calls are TRBV5-4 and TRBJ1-2, with TRBD1 as a possible D gene (6 bases). This CDR3 reads CASSYGQSTNYGYTF. DNA of the CDR3: TGTGCCAGCAGCTACGGACAGTCAACTAACTATGGCTACACCTTC.